This passage covers 13 T cell receptor beta chains from one sample sequenced in a study of T cells in Graves' hyperthyroidism and ophthalmopathy (dated by TCRdb to the late 2010s). Receptor libraries were prepared by multiplex PCR. Sequencing was performed on an Illumina HiSeq 2000. The TCR beta CDR3 regions were amplified from the RNA transcripts. The first round of RT-PCR for the TCR CDR3 was performed with the HTBI primer set and the Qiagen OneStep RT-PCR kit. In-frame beta chains were kept once TCRdb had trimmed the public reads at Q25 with fastp and called clones with MiXCR. Here each entry gathers all rows of one CDR3 protein and keeps the most common genes and DNA. The sample profile shows more than 500,000 distinct CDR3 sequences; around 15% of them were found once. More than 11% of the sample is in the top ten clones. Sequencing was performed on blood. The receptors were gathered from a woman aged 40 to 49 with Graves' hyperthyroidism.

The table lists this clonotype with many counts. The chain has TRBV20-1 and TRBJ2-2; tentatively, D is TRBD1 (5 bases). The CDR3 has 13 amino acids. Germline V gives CDR1 DFQATT, CDR2 SNEGSKA (reference sequence). Written as DNA, the CDR3 is TGCACCCTCAGGGCTAAGAACACCGGGGAGCTGTTTTTT. This translates into CTLRAKNTGELFF.

Many counts were recorded for this clonotype. The chain employs TRBV20-1 and TRBJ2-1, with D possibly being TRBD2 (6 bases). V lost 0 bases to trimming and J lost 7 bases, with 19 bases between them. The CDR3 is 16 amino acids. The germline CDR1 and CDR2 sequences are DFQATT and SNEGSKA (reference sequence). For the CDR3, the DNA is TGCAGTGCTAGAGATCCCCCGGGACTGGAGGGTAATGAGCAGTTCTTC. Residues: CSARDPPGLEGNEQFF.

The V call is TRBV15, the J call TRBJ2-2; D is undetermined. The V end lost 1 base, the J end lost 5 bases, and 17 bases lay between the germline ends. The CDR3 has 17 residues. Germline lookup yields CDR1 LNHNV and CDR2 YYDKDF (reference sequence). The CDR3 DNA reads as TGTGCCACCAGCAGAGCGAGAGTTATAGACTCTACCGGGGAGCTGTTTTTT. Encoded protein: CATSRARVIDSTGELFF.

V usage is TRBV3-1 and J usage is TRBJ2-7, with unresolved D. Per germline, CDR1 LGHDT and CDR2 YNNKEL (reference sequence). The CDR3 loop spans 15 amino acids. Trimming removed 6 bases at V and 4 bases at J, with 19 bases between. Written as DNA, the CDR3 is TGTGCCAGCAGTGCCCCAACGCAGGCGAGATACGAGCAGTACTTC. Protein sequence: CASSAPTQARYEQYF.

V gene TRBV20-1 combines with J gene TRBJ1-1, with a tentative D call TRBD1 (5 bases). Per the germline V gene, CDR1 is DFQATT and CDR2 is SNEGSKA (reference sequence). With 4 bases removed from V and 5 bases from J, the gap between germline ends came to 17 bases. The CDR3 runs to 14 residues. The DNA of the CDR3 is TGCAGTGCTAAAACCCAGGGAAGGAGGACTGAAGCTTTCTTT. Protein sequence: CSAKTQGRRTEAFF.

This clonotype has ten or more counts. This rearrangement joins TRBV2 to TRBJ1-1, with no clear D. CDR1 and CDR2 (germline): SNHLY, FYNNEI. The CDR3 contains 13 residues. The V end was cut by 8 bases, the J end by 0 bases, with 10 bases between. The CDR3 is CASDTPMNTEAFF. The CDR3 DNA follows: TGTGCCAGCGATACCCCCATGAACACTGAAGCTTTCTTT.

This clonotype showed up many times. The genes are TRBV28 and TRBJ1-1, with 7 positions matching TRBD1. CDR3 length: 16 amino acids. The J segment lost 0 bases and the V segment lost 5 bases, leaving 9 bases of the junction unmatched. Germline CDR1 is MDHEN and CDR2 is SYDVKM. CDR3 amino acids: CASSLGQAVMNTEAFF. In DNA form, the CDR3 reads TGTGCCAGCAGTCTCGGACAGGCTGTTATGAACACTGAAGCTTTCTTT.

This clonotype was seen repeatedly, ten times or more. The CDR3 DNA is TGTGCCAGCTCACCACCGGGAAGGGCAGATACGCAGTATTTT. Its protein is CASSPPGRADTQYF. The gene calls are TRBV18 and TRBJ2-3; D gene unclear. Trimming removed 0 bases at V and 4 bases at J, with 8 bases between. The CDR3 contains 14 residues. The germline CDR1 and CDR2 sequences are KGHSH and LQKENI.

This clonotype showed up many times. The J gene is TRBJ2-1, the V gene TRBV6-5; D is unresolved. V was cut by 2 bases and J by 0 bases, with 8 bases left in between. Germline V gene data show CDR1 as MNHEY and CDR2 as SVGAGI. The length of the CDR3 is 15 residues. The CDR3 DNA is TGTGCCAGCAGTTACAACTCCCCCTCCTACAATGAGCAGTTCTTC. Translation: CASSYNSPSYNEQFF.

This clonotype was found many times. J is TRBJ2-1 and V is TRBV7-3; 10 bases agree with TRBD2. Germline V lookup: CDR1 SGHTA, CDR2 FQGTGA. The CDR3 covers 17 residues. With V trimmed by 2 bases and J by 3 bases, 7 bases remained unmatched. The CDR3 sequence is CASSLDATSGVYNEQFF. The CDR3 DNA reads as TGTGCCAGCAGCTTAGATGCTACTAGCGGGGTCTACAATGAGCAGTTCTTC.

Many counts were recorded for this clonotype. The J gene is TRBJ2-5, the V gene TRBV28; 9 nucleotides agree with TRBD2. Germline V gene sequence: CDR1 MDHEN, CDR2 SYDVKM. This CDR3 is 18 amino acids long. Trimming cost V 6 bases and J 0 bases; bases outside gene matches: 14. CDR3 residues: CASRAGGLLGGYQETQYF. CDR3 nucleotide sequence: TGTGCCAGCAGAGCGGGAGGACTCCTCGGGGGGTACCAAGAGACCCAGTACTTC.

The chain combines TRBV7-6 with TRBJ2-1; 9 bases fit TRBD2. This CDR3 spans 19 amino acids. After removal of 3 bases from V and 3 bases from J, the junction contained 15 bases not matched to a gene. In germline, CDR1 is SGHVS, CDR2 FNYEAQ. CDR3 in amino acids: CASSFQAGGIFGYYNEQFF. The CDR3 nucleotides read TGTGCCAGCAGCTTTCAGGCGGGAGGGATCTTCGGCTACTACAATGAGCAGTTCTTC.

In this sample, this clonotype turned up many times. The rearrangement links TRBV5-1 to TRBJ2-1, with 10 nucleotides matching TRBD2. The V and J ends lost 3 bases and 1 base, in that order; junction bases with no gene match: 10. The germline V gene has CDR1 SGHRS and CDR2 YFSETQ. The CDR3 runs to 18 residues. The chain's CDR3 is CASSWNPTSGLSYNEQFF. CDR3 nucleotides: TGCGCCAGCAGCTGGAACCCGACTAGCGGGTTGTCCTACAATGAGCAGTTCTTC.